This paragraph reports one T cell receptor beta chain. Its antigen is not known. These data belong to a study of early T cells in non-severe SARS-CoV-2 infection. Study summary: Sequencing was performed on bulk RNA from unsorted whole blood, leaving chains unpaired.

Study outcomes and limitations: A preference for anti-spike CD8 responses marked VDJdb matching, which missed private and CD4 specificities.

Individually, cDNA molecules had unique molecular identifiers attached to them. TCRdb independently ran MiXCR on the 5' RACE reads; one entry per CDR3 protein. The sample yields roughly 26,000 distinct CDR3 sequences, approximately 5.1% seen once. Per the germline V gene, CDR1 is SGHAT and CDR2 is FQNNGV. The CDR3 covers 16 residues. Germline trimming cut 2 bases from V and 6 bases from J; bases unmatched to any gene: 7. The sequenced sample was whole blood. This chain connects TRBV11-2 to TRBJ2-5; 12 nucleotides agree with TRBD1. This receptor was obtained from an adult who was a healthcare worker with PCR-confirmed SARS-CoV-2 infection or an uninfected control (not recorded which). The CDR3 region is CASSLRDRGPHQTQYF. DNA of the CDR3: TGTGCCAGCAGCTTAAGGGACAGGGGGCCCCATCAGACCCAGTACTTC. Full variable domain (missing parts from reference TRBV11-2 and TRBJ2-5): EAGVAQSPRYKIIEKRQSVAFWCNPISGHATLYWYQQILGQGPKLLIQFQNNGVVDDSQLPKDRFSAERLKGVDSTLKIQPAKLEDSAVYLCASSLRDRGPHQTQYFGPGTRLLVL.